These T cell receptor beta chains were read from a single sample in a study of T cells in Graves' hyperthyroidism and ophthalmopathy. TCRdb re-called the multiplex PCR reads with MiXCR, one entry per CDR3 protein. The repertoire holds roughly 330,000 distinct CDR3 sequences, about 15% seen once, with around 34% in the top ten. The sample taken for sequencing was blood. Receptors originate from a man in his thirties or forties with Graves' hyperthyroidism. Each CDR3 is given without its conserved first and last residue. A row's size may be missing; if present it is once, few, many or a size class.

size	V	length	J	CDR3
many	TRBV3-1	15	TRBJ2-1	ASSHSGSYDGFGEQF
many	TRBV5-5	10	TRBJ2-3	ASSGGSDTQY
few	TRBV30	13	TRBJ1-1	AWSVSLTGVSEAF
many	TRBV2	9	TRBJ1-5	ASGRDQPQH
.	TRBV20-1	12	TRBJ2-1	SASEAGVWNEQF
few	TRBV10-2	15	TRBJ2-2	ASSESPTDINTGELF
.	TRBV12-5	14	TRBJ2-7	ASGLVRPNLMGEQY
many	TRBV5-1	13	TRBJ1-1	ASSLGRTGDTEAF
many	TRBV7-9	11	TRBJ2-3	ASSFGGSDTQY
many	TRBV7-2	12	TRBJ2-7	ASSLRGRAGEQY
few	TRBV6-1	11	TRBJ2-5	ASTRQAQETQY
many	TRBV28	12	TRBJ1-1	ASSEGQSYTEAF
many	TRBV7-2	11	TRBJ1-2	ASTIRGGYGYT
many	TRBV20-1	11	TRBJ1-6	SARPRANSPLH
many	TRBV3-1	12	TRBJ2-7	ASSQVGGPYEQY
many	TRBV6-5	11	TRBJ1-5	ASSYTSNQPQH
.	TRBV7-9	10	TRBJ2-1	ASSSHYGWQF
few	TRBV19	16	TRBJ2-6	ATTDPRGPLSGANVLT
many	TRBV7-3	13	TRBJ2-1	ASSSTGSQYNEQF
few	TRBV12-3/TRBV12-4	15	TRBJ2-1	ASSSYPQGAQDNEQF
many	TRBV3-1	12	TRBJ2-7	ASSQIAGQREQY
many	TRBV7-2	12	TRBJ1-4	ASSLQGTNEKLF
once	TRBV10-2	10	TRBJ2-7	ASSVVTYEQY
many	TRBV7-9	14	TRBJ2-1	ASSPKSSGSTVEQF
few	TRBV20-1	12	TRBJ1-5	SALQEYSNQPQH
many	TRBV3-1	13	TRBJ1-1	ASSLSLPGTDQTF
many	TRBV3-1	13	TRBJ1-1	ASSSPGQGFTEAF
few	TRBV4-1	15	TRBJ1-3	ASSRTPTAISGNTIY
.	TRBV2	9	TRBJ2-1	ASSLNNERF
.	TRBV28	14	TRBJ2-5	ASTLGQGAFGETQC